This entry lists 2 T cell receptor beta chains sequenced from one sample in a study of early stage breast cancer tumors. TCRdb's copy holds only in-frame clones and misses some; the assay was immunoSEQ multiplex PCR. The repertoire consists of tens of thousands of clones, with more than 60% occurring once and the leading ten covering roughly 3.4%. Source material: blood. These receptors originate from a person in their thirties with breast cancer.

This CDR3 reads CASSLRPRDSYNEQFF. CDR3 coding DNA: TGTGCCAGCAGCTTGAGGCCCCGGGACTCTTACAATGAGCAGTTCTTC. This sequence joins TRBV7-6 and TRBJ2-1; D possibly corresponds to TRBD2 (6 bases). Trimming stripped 3 bases from V and 4 bases from J, with 16 bases between. CDR1 is SGHVS, CDR2 FNYEAQ, per germline. This CDR3 spans 16 amino acids. The variable domain in full, completed from reference TRBV7-6 and TRBJ2-1, reads GAGVSQSPRYKVTKRGQDVALRCDPISGHVSLYWYRQALGQGPEFLTYFNYEAQQDKSGLPNDRFSAERPEGSISTLTIQRTEQRDSAMYRCASSLRPRDSYNEQFFGPGTRLTVL.

The chain combines TRBV5-8 with TRBJ1-5; D gene ambiguous. Trimming shortened V by 4 bases and J by 6 bases, and 5 bases separated the two germline ends. The CDR3 extends over 11 amino acids. CDR1 and CDR2 from the germline V gene are SGHTS and YDEGEE. DNA of the CDR3: TGTGCCAGCAGCGAAATTCAGCCCCAGCATTTT. It is translated as CASSEIQPQHF.